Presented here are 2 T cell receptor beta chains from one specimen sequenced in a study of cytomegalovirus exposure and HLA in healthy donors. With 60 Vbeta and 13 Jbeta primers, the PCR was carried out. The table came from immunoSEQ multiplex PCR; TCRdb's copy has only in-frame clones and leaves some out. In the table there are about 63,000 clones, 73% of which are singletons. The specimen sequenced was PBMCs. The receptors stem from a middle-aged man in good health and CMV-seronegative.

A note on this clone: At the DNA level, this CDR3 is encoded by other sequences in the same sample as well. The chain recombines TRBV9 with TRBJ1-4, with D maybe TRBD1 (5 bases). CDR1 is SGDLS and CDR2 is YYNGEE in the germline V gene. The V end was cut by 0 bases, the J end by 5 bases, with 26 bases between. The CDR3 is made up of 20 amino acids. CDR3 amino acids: CASSVDPHRGYSEGNEKLFF. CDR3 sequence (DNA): TGTGCCAGCAGCGTAGACCCCCATCGGGGGTATTCAGAGGGAAATGAAAAACTGTTTTTT.

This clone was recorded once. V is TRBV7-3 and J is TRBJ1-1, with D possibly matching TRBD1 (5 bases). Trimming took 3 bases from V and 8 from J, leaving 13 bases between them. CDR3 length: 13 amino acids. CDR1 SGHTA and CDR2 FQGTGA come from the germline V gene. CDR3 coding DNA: TGTGCCAGCAGCTTCAAGGGCGGGGGGGAAGCTTTCTTT. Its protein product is CASSFKGGGEAFF.